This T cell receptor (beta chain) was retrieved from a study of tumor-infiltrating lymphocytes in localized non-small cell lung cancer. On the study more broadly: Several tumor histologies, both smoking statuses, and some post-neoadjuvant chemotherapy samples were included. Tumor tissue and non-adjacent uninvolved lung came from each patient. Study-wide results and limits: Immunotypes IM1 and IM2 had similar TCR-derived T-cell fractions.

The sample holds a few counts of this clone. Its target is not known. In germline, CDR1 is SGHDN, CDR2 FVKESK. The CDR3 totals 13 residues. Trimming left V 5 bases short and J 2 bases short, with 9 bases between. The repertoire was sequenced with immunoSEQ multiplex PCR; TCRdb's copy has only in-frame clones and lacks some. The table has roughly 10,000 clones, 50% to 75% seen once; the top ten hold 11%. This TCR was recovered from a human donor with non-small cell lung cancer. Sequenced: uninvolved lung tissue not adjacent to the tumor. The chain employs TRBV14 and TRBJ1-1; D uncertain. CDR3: CASSFSPNTEAFF. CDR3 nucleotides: TGTGCCAGCAGCTTCTCACCTAACACTGAAGCTTTCTTT.